This section outlines one TCR beta chain sequence together with its context. Its target is not known. This sample was taken from a study of shared clonotypes between healthy human individuals. The germline gives CDR1 LGHNA, CDR2 YSLEER. The CDR3 totals 11 residues. Deletions cut 5 bases from V and 10 bases from J, with 11 bases between. Sequencing used immunoSEQ multiplex PCR; TCRdb keeps in-frame clones, though not all of them. Among nearly 2 million clones listed, about 95% were seen once. Positive CCR7 selection of CD45RO-negative cells yielded the naive CD8 cells, and terminally differentiated effector memory CD45RA+ cells were excluded. Recent vaccinations or acute infections were absent in the healthy HIV-negative adult donors. Study-wide results and caveats: Among non-shared clonotypes, generation probabilities were lower than among those shared by all four donors.

The sequencing input was naive CD8+ T cells sorted from blood. The origin of this receptor is a man younger than 35 in good health. This chain joins TRBV4-3 and TRBJ1-1, with D perhaps TRBD1 (5 bases). CDR3 nucleotides: TGCGCCAGCAGCTCTGACGGGGGAGCTTTCTTT. Translating it yields CASSSDGGAFF.